The clone carrying this TCR beta chain is labeled as medium-sized (0.01 to 0.1%). Its antigen is undetermined. Using MiXCR, TCRdb reanalyzed the PCR reads. Among some 14,000 clones, around a quarter were seen once, and the ten largest hold approximately 8%. The sample is drawn from a study of metastatic and nonmetastatic thyroid tumors. Study context: Peripheral blood and tumor or nodule samples from malignant and benign thyroid patients were compared. General study results and limits: Reportedly, malignant thyroid tumors had significantly higher TCR beta diversity than benign nodules, in blood and tumor.

The length of the CDR3 is 14 residues. V lost 2 bases and J 2 bases, leaving 10 bases between the germline ends. In germline, CDR1 is MNHEY, CDR2 SMNVEV (reference sequence). The entire patient cohort was treatment-naive prior to thyroid surgery. This TCR came from a female donor with papillary thyroid cancer or a benign thyroid nodule (not recorded which). Some clones in this sample may be carry-over from other donors' samples. The J gene is TRBJ2-7, the V gene TRBV27, with D perhaps TRBD2 (7 bases). Specimen: blood. In DNA form, the CDR3 reads TGTGCCAGCAGTTTACGGGGGGCGACCTACGAGCAGTACTTC. Translation: CASSLRGATYEQYF.